Detailed here is one T cell receptor (beta chain). TCRdb processed the RT-PCR reads anew with MiXCR; each CDR3 protein has one entry. The sample contains about 680,000 distinct CDR3 sequences, approximately 15% of which appear only once. Trimming left V 0 bases short and J 12 bases short, with 15 bases between. The length of the CDR3 is 14 residues. The germline CDR1 and CDR2 sequences are SGHTA and FQGNSA. This TCR was sampled from a female donor in good health, serving as a healthy control. Sample: memory CD4+ T cells from blood. The gene calls are TRBV7-2 and TRBJ1-5; D might be TRBD1 (5 bases). The CDR3 sequence is CASSLAGGVECQHF. CDR3 nucleotide sequence: TGTGCCAGCAGCTTAGCGGGGGGGGTCGAGTGCCAGCATTTT.